This TCR beta chain was recovered during a study of T-cell memory formation after mild COVID-19 (dated by TCRdb to the early 2020s). About the investigation overall: TCR sequence clusters from the two donors were found to be largely donor specific. Longitudinal TCRalpha and TCRbeta repertoire sequencing tracked T-cell clones expanding and contracting after mild COVID-19 in a couple of donors. Two young, previously healthy adult volunteers, one female and one male, were included in the cohort.

The investigation overall reported the following: Clones that contracted from day 15 to 85 showed balanced CD4/CD8 phenotypes, whereas a second wave of clones that expanded from day 15 to 37 leaned towards CD4+. Contracting CD4+ clones were located mainly in the CM and EM memory subsets, whereas CD8+ clones were found to be enriched in EMRA. The study covered only a couple of mild cases, and larger cohorts including severe cases with pre-infection samples were considered necessary. Some responding clones were detected in pre-infection memory, which suggested that pre-existing cross-reactive memory T cells had joined the SARS-CoV-2 response. SARS-CoV-2 specificity of the second-wave clones peaking on day 37 was not confirmed.

Ficoll-Paque density gradient centrifugation was used to isolate PBMCs. This clonotype was counted only a few times. Its antigen is currently not known. It has no much larger one-base neighbor in the sample; base qualities were not kept. The sample was run on an Illumina NovaSeq 6000. TCRalpha and TCRbeta cDNA libraries were built by 5'RACE with constant-segment primers, adding sample barcodes and unique molecular identifiers. Trizol reagent was used to extract RNA from every sample. Libraries were amplified in two PCR steps, with a second sample barcode and Illumina TruSeq adapters added in the second step. Sequencing of libraries was performed on an Illumina NovaSeq with 2 x 150 bp paired-end reads. Concerning the study's data processing: The reads were demultiplexed and collapsed into UMI-guided consensus sequences using migec v1.2.7. Using mixcr v2.1.11, UMI consensuses were aligned to TRA and TRB V and J templates and then assembled into clonotypes. A clonotype was counted as expanded or contracted only if both edgeR and NoisET called the change significant, with noise models trained on biological replicates. edgeR calls used a false discovery rate-adjusted p below 0.01 and a log2 fold-change threshold of 1. As an exploratory analysis of dynamics, max-normalized trajectories of the 1000 most abundant clonotypes were examined by PCA with hierarchical clustering. Each responding clone was given a CD4 or CD8 phenotype based on the CD4+ and CD8+ repertoires, which had been sequenced separately. TCRdb took the public reads, trimmed them with fastp at Q25, ran MiXCR for clone calling and kept in-frame beta chains. Every distinct CDR3 protein forms one entry, paired with its most common genes and DNA. TCRdb assigned the V and J calls; the authors' analysis was not used. The sample table records 170,000 or so distinct CDR3 sequences; about a fifth of these occur just once. Roughly 23% of the sample goes to the ten largest clones.

The CDR3 numbers 13 residues from cysteine through phenylalanine. Here the CDR3 DNA is all that survives: 39 bases in frame from base 1. Deletion took 6 bases off V and 4 bases off J, with a span of 12 bases between the germline ends. CDR1 and CDR2 are drawn from the germline V gene: MNHEY, SVGAGI. Input material: PBMCs or a T cell subset sorted from them (not recorded which). The rearrangement joined TRBV6-5 to TRBJ2-5; TRBD1 might be the D gene, on 7 matching bases. This TCR was sampled from an adult woman who had mild COVID-19 (a few samples of this study predate the infection). The sample titles of this study are shuffled in the database, so cell type and time point are left out; the donor was told from shared clones. The CDR3 amino acid sequence is: CASRGGGAETQYF. The nucleotide sequence reads as follows: TGTGCCAGCAGAGGAGGGGGCGCAGAGACCCAGTACTTC.